The source of this T cell receptor beta chain is a study of OX40 agonist ivuxolimab in advanced cancers. About the study: Six ivuxolimab dose levels, 0.01 to 10 mg/kg, were given intravenously every 2 weeks.

Clones were read by immunoSEQ multiplex PCR, and TCRdb kept only the in-frame ones, dropping some. The sample records approximately 11,000 clones, roughly 80% being singletons. This clonotype originated in an adult with an advanced solid tumor such as melanoma, head and neck, liver or kidney cancer. Source: CD4+ or CD8+ T cells sorted from blood, taken in a trial of the OX40 agonist ivuxolimab.

The CDR3 DNA sequence: TGTGCCAGTAGTACTACCGGGACAGGGGGCTACGAGCAGTACTTC. Translated, it gives CASSTTGTGGYEQYF. The rearrangement links TRBV19 to TRBJ2-7; 11 bases are a match to TRBD1. V was clipped by 4 bases and J by 3 bases; unmatched bases: 5. The CDR3 extends over 15 amino acids. CDR1 is LNHDA, CDR2 SQIVND, per germline (reference sequence).